This is a list of T cell receptor beta chains from one sample in a study of T cells after posttransplantation cyclophosphamide. Sequencing used immunoSEQ multiplex PCR; TCRdb keeps in-frame clones, though not all of them. Observed in the sample are 40,000 or so clones, none of them singletons. The sequenced sample consisted of PBMCs. These TCRs come from a man aged 25 to 45 in good health and a related stem cell transplant donor. The CDR3 runs from the conserved cysteine through the conserved F or W. The D gene is left open where the match is weak. Rows give clone size only sometimes, using once, few, many, or a class for an expanded clone.

TRBD1	TRBV6-6	many	TRBJ1-1	CASSPGTGEMNTEAFF	TGTGCCAGCAGTCCGGGGACAGGGGAAATGAACACTGAAGCTTTCTTT
-	TRBV9	-	TRBJ2-7	CASSAGRPGYEQYF	TGTGCCAGCAGCGCGGGCCGCCCGGGGTACGAGCAGTACTTC
-	TRBV5-6	many	TRBJ2-1	CASSRFRDSLEQFF	TGTGCCAGCAGTCGATTCCGGGACTCTCTAGAGCAGTTCTTC
-	TRBV7-3	few	TRBJ2-2	CASSPSRQVNTGELFF	TGTGCCAGCAGCCCTTCTCGACAGGTCAACACCGGGGAGCTGTTTTTT
-	TRBV9	many	TRBJ2-1	CASSVEGYRRHSYNEQFF	TGTGCCAGCAGCGTAGAAGGCTATCGGAGACACTCCTACAATGAGCAGTTCTTC
TRBD1	TRBV25-1	many	TRBJ2-2	CASSLTGDGGELFF	TGTGCCAGCAGTTTGACAGGGGATGGCGGGGAGCTGTTTTTT
TRBD1	TRBV19	many	TRBJ1-4	CASSITGVNEKLFF	TGTGCCAGTAGTATAACAGGGGTTAATGAAAAACTGTTTTTT
-	TRBV28	few	TRBJ2-3	CASSLIGLEDTQYF	TGTGCCAGCAGTTTAATTGGGCTGGAGGATACGCAGTATTTT
-	TRBV29-1	-	TRBJ2-5	CSVGRPRGETQYF	TGCAGCGTTGGGAGACCGAGGGGGGAGACCCAGTACTTC
TRBD1	TRBV28	many	TRBJ1-6	CASTPGTDYNSPLHF	TGTGCCAGCACCCCCGGGACAGATTATAATTCACCCCTCCACTTT
TRBD2	TRBV15	many	TRBJ2-7	CATSRDPGTSGSYEQYF	TGTGCCACCAGCAGAGATCCCGGGACTAGTGGGTCCTACGAGCAGTACTTC
-	TRBV12-3/TRBV12-4	many	TRBJ2-5	CASSTQETQYF	TGTGCCAGCAGTACACAAGAGACCCAGTACTTC
-	TRBV18	many	TRBJ2-3	CASSLLRQQTSTDTQYF	TGTGCCAGCTCACTACTCCGACAGCAAACTTCCACAGATACGCAGTATTTT
TRBD1	TRBV5-4	many	TRBJ1-4	CASSSGQGGEKLFF	TGTGCCAGCAGCTCAGGACAGGGCGGGGAAAAACTGTTTTTT
-	TRBV23-1	many	TRBJ1-4	CASSQWGGRHEKLFF	TGCGCCAGCAGTCAATGGGGGGGCAGGCATGAAAAACTGTTTTTT
TRBD1	TRBV15	-	TRBJ1-2	CATSREGQIYGYTF	TGTGCCACCAGCAGGGAGGGACAGATCTATGGCTACACCTTC
TRBD2	TRBV2	many	TRBJ2-3	CASSERTSGGDTQYF	TGTGCCAGCAGTGAAAGGACTAGCGGGGGGGATACGCAGTATTTT
TRBD1	TRBV19	many	TRBJ1-6	CASSIRGPSPLHF	TGTGCCAGTAGTATAAGGGGGCCTTCACCCCTCCACTTT
-	TRBV15	-	TRBJ2-7	CATRFGPPEGGVQYYEQYF	TGTGCCACCAGGTTCGGGCCCCCCGAGGGGGGGGTACAGTACTACGAGCAGTACTTC
-	TRBV4-1	many	TRBJ2-7	CASSQDLGSFHYEQYF	TGCGCCAGCAGCCAAGATCTGGGCAGTTTTCACTACGAGCAGTACTTC
-	TRBV12-3/TRBV12-4	many	TRBJ1-2	CASSLRGWVMGYTF	TGTGCCAGCAGTTTACGGGGGTGGGTTATGGGCTACACCTTC
TRBD1	TRBV28	many	TRBJ2-6	CASSSGTGLNGANVLTF	TGTGCCAGCAGCTCCGGGACAGGACTCAATGGGGCCAACGTCCTGACTTTC
-	TRBV27	many	TRBJ1-5	CASSLGQNQPQHF	TGTGCCAGCAGCTTGGGGCAGAATCAGCCCCAGCATTTT
-	TRBV19	many	TRBJ1-1	CASSIAAGAEAFF	TGTGCCAGTAGTATTGCCGCCGGGGCTGAAGCTTTCTTT
-	TRBV6-2/TRBV6-3	many	TRBJ2-1	CASSAGDNSDNEQFF	TGTGCCAGCAGTGCTGGGGACAATTCGGACAATGAGCAGTTCTTC
TRBD1	TRBV7-2	many	TRBJ1-5	CASSLGQGNQPQHF	TGTGCCAGCAGCTTGGGACAGGGCAATCAGCCCCAGCATTTT
-	TRBV12-3/TRBV12-4	-	TRBJ2-3	CASSVGSGTDTQYF	TGTGCCAGCAGTGTGGGGTCGGGGACAGATACGCAGTATTTT
-	TRBV28	many	TRBJ1-2	CASRVKDTRMTF	TGTGCCAGCAGGGTAAAGGACACCCGAATGACCTTC
TRBD1	TRBV7-9	few	TRBJ1-5	CASSSFRQGGNQPQHF	TGTGCCAGCAGCTCCTTTAGACAGGGAGGTAATCAGCCCCAGCATTTT
-	TRBV6-6	many	TRBJ1-4	CASSSGEKLFF	TGTGCCAGCAGTTCGGGGGAAAAACTGTTTTTT
-	TRBV5-1	many	TRBJ1-3	CASSLEPSGNTIYF	TGCGCCAGCAGCCTAGAACCCTCTGGAAACACCATATATTTT
-	TRBV28	many	TRBJ2-7	CASSAPGYLMEQYF	TGTGCCAGCAGTGCCCCGGGGTATCTTATGGAGCAGTACTTC
-	TRBV7-2	many	TRBJ1-5	CASSLGAGNQPQHF	TGTGCCAGCAGCTTAGGGGCAGGGAACCAGCCCCAGCATTTT
-	TRBV19	many	TRBJ2-7	CASSILGEQYF	TGTGCCAGTAGTATTCTCGGGGAGCAGTACTTC
TRBD1	TRBV7-8	many	TRBJ2-3	CASSFDRGRTQYF	TGTGCCAGCAGCTTTGACAGGGGAAGGACGCAGTATTTT
-	TRBV7-9	many	TRBJ1-1	CASSSRFEGAEAFF	TGTGCCAGCAGCTCCCGCTTCGAGGGGGCTGAAGCTTTCTTT
-	TRBV7-2	many	TRBJ2-1	CASSLGLDYSYNEQFF	TGTGCCAGCAGCCTAGGACTCGATTACTCCTACAATGAGCAGTTCTTC
-	TRBV29-1	many	TRBJ1-1	CSVQGWATEAFF	TGCAGCGTTCAGGGGTGGGCCACTGAAGCTTTCTTT
TRBD1	TRBV6-2/TRBV6-3	many	TRBJ1-6	CASSGSKDRAPSSYNSPLHF	TGTGCCAGCAGCGGCTCGAAAGACAGGGCCCCAAGCTCCTATAATTCACCCCTCCACTTT
-	TRBV15	-	TRBJ1-1	CATSVIGAGEAFF	TGTGCCACCTCCGTTATTGGTGCCGGTGAAGCTTTCTTT
-	TRBV5-1	many	TRBJ1-1	CASSYRVGTEAFF	TGCGCCAGCAGTTACAGGGTGGGCACTGAAGCTTTCTTT
-	TRBV6-2/TRBV6-3	many	TRBJ1-1	CASRGGAANTEAFF	TGTGCCAGCAGGGGGGGGGCGGCGAACACTGAAGCTTTCTTT
TRBD1	TRBV6-5	many	TRBJ2-5	CASSPSQGIGETQYF	TGTGCCAGCAGTCCCTCACAGGGGATAGGGGAGACCCAGTACTTC
-	TRBV7-9	many	TRBJ1-1	CASSLGSGEGNTEAFF	TGTGCCAGCAGCTTAGGGTCAGGGGAGGGGAACACTGAAGCTTTCTTT
-	TRBV9	few	TRBJ2-5	CASSVGGGGLGETQYF	TGTGCCAGCAGCGTAGGAGGAGGGGGTTTAGGGGAGACCCAGTACTTC
-	TRBV18	many	TRBJ2-5	CASSPRGRQETQYF	TGTGCCAGCTCACCACGGGGCAGGCAAGAGACCCAGTACTTC
-	TRBV5-1	few	TRBJ1-2	CASSLTGSHTIYGYTF	TGCGCCAGCAGCTTGACAGGGAGCCACACTATCTATGGCTACACCTTC
-	TRBV28	many	TRBJ2-1	CASSSSRLSRGEQFF	TGTGCCAGCAGTTCCTCGCGGTTGTCCCGGGGTGAGCAGTTCTTC
TRBD1	TRBV6-2/TRBV6-3	many	TRBJ1-1	CASSWTGGLEAFF	TGTGCCAGCAGTTGGACAGGGGGGCTTGAAGCTTTCTTT
-	TRBV11-3	many	TRBJ1-2	CASSLGSEQKYGYTF	TGTGCCAGCAGCTTAGGATCGGAACAGAAGTATGGCTACACCTTC
TRBD2	TRBV7-9	many	TRBJ2-3	CASSLGTSGGASDTQYF	TGTGCCAGCAGCTTAGGGACTAGCGGGGGGGCCTCAGATACGCAGTATTTT
-	TRBV12-3/TRBV12-4	many	TRBJ2-7	CASSLRRGEQYF	TGTGCCAGCAGCCTCCGGAGGGGCGAGCAGTACTTC
TRBD2	TRBV5-6	many	TRBJ2-7	CASTLGTSGAYEQYF	TGTGCCAGCACCCTAGGGACTAGCGGGGCCTACGAGCAGTACTTC
TRBD1	TRBV25-1	many	TRBJ1-1	CASSQGGGGIEAFF	TGTGCCAGCAGCCAAGGGGGCGGGGGGATTGAAGCTTTCTTT
TRBD1	TRBV5-1	few	TRBJ2-2	CASSSRTGAGELFF	TGCGCCAGCAGCTCCCGGACAGGGGCCGGGGAGCTGTTTTTT
TRBD1	TRBV11-3	many	TRBJ1-6	CASSRPLQGITYNSPLHF	TGTGCCAGCAGCCGACCCCTACAGGGGATCACCTATAATTCACCCCTCCACTTT
TRBD2	TRBV6-2/TRBV6-3	few	TRBJ2-3	CASSSRLAGGPGDTQYF	TGTGCCAGCAGTTCGAGACTAGCGGGGGGGCCTGGGGATACGCAGTATTTT
TRBD1	TRBV6-4	medium-sized	TRBJ2-1	CASSPRGRNNEQFF	TGTGCCAGCAGCCCGAGGGGGCGTAACAATGAGCAGTTCTTC
TRBD1	TRBV11-2	many	TRBJ1-4	CASSLGFTTGAGEKLFF	TGTGCCAGCAGCTTGGGATTCACGACAGGGGCGGGAGAAAAACTGTTTTTT
TRBD1	TRBV11-2	many	TRBJ2-5	CASSLAGRQGLGGQETQYF	TGTGCCAGCAGCTTAGCTGGTAGACAGGGGTTGGGGGGCCAAGAGACCCAGTACTTC